This T cell receptor (beta chain) was captured by sequencing in a study of post-analysis software for immune sequencing data. Notes on the study in general: Among several TRBV segments more frequent in patients than controls were TRBV5-6, TRBV5-1 and TRBV20-1.

The authors incorporated unique molecular identifiers into the TCR beta cDNA libraries. Input amounts of about 0.95 to 10 million T cells were used. These gave roughly 500,000 cDNA molecules, so each molecule approximated one T cell. MiXCR, applied by TCRdb to the PCR reads, yields one record per CDR3 protein. Among fewer than 850,000 distinct CDR3 sequences listed, roughly 27% were seen once. Note on this clonotype: Antigen specificity is unknown.

With 6 bases removed from V and 10 bases from J, the gap between germline ends came to 16 bases. CDR3 length equals 13 residues. In germline, CDR1 is MNHEY, CDR2 SVGEGT. The source is a girl between 5 and 17 years old with multiple sclerosis. The V gene is TRBV6-2 or TRBV6-3, the J gene TRBJ2-1; D is uncertain. The specimen was blood. The CDR3 region is CASRYSVSYEQFF. CDR3 nucleotide sequence: TGTGCCAGCAGGTACAGCGTGTCCTACGAGCAGTTCTTC.